This T cell receptor beta chain comes out of a study of Ad26.COV2.S vaccination and SARS-CoV-2 variants. Whole-study results and caveats: Breadth, reportedly substantial, characterized the spike-specific CD8+ and CD4+ T cell responses after vaccination. The TCR breadth and depth analyses may have understated or missed part of the total T cell responses.

The repertoire was sequenced with immunoSEQ multiplex PCR; TCRdb's copy has only in-frame clones and lacks some. This sample yields around 350,000 clones, of which more than 75% are seen a single time; less than 4% belongs to the top ten. Concerning this clone itself: The antigen is unknown.

Treatment given: around 19 received Ad26.COV2.S at low or high dose, single or two shots; 5 received placebo; per-sample allocation not given. All samples were drawn on day 63, counting from the first vaccine or placebo injection. Donation came from an adult in Boston who was aged 18-55 years. This receptor was taken from a person between 18 and 65 years old who received the Ad26.COV2.S COVID-19 vaccine or a placebo. Sequences were derived from peripheral blood, sampled in a trial of Ad26.COV2.S vaccine versus placebo.

The CDR3 region is CASKTGVNTEAFF. The DNA for the CDR3 is TGCGCCAGCAAGACAGGGGTGAACACTGAAGCTTTCTTT. The rearrangement uses TRBV10-2 and TRBJ1-1; TRBD1 matches at 8 bases. V shed 7 bases, J shed 0 bases, and the junction held 1 base outside the gene matches. The CDR3 length is 13 residues. Germline CDR1 is WSHSY and CDR2 is SAAADI.